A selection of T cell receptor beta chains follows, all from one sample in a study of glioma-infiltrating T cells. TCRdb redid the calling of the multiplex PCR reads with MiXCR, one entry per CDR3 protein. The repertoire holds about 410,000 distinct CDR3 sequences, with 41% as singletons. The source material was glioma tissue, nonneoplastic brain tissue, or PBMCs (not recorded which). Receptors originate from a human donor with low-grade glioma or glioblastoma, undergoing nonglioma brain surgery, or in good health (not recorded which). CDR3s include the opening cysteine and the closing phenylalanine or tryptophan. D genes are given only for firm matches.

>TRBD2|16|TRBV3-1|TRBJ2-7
CASSLLAGAFPYEQYF
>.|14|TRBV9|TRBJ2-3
CASSAARYADTQYF
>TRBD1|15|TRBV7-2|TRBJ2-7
CASSLRTGVEYEQYF
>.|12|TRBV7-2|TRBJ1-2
CASDQDDYGYTF
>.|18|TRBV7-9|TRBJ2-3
CASSLRLAGQLSTDTQYF
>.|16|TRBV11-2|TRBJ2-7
CASRQIRGRSSYEQYF
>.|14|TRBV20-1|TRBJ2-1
CSARGGPISDEQFF
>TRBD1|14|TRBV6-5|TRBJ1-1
CASSRQGAETEAFF
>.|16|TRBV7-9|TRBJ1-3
CASSQVGLGSGNTIYF
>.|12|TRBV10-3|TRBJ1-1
CAIGVGYTEAFF
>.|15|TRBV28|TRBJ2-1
CASSLRAYTYNEQFF
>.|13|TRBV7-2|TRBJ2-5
CASSGGEGETQYF
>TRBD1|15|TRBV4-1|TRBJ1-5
CASSQRDRPSAPQHF
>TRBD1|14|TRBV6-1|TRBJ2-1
CASRHRGPHNEQFF
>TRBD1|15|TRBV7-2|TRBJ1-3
CASRSQGGSGNTIYF
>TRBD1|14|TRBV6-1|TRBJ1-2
CASTSTGANYGYTF
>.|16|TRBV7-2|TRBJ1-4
CASSLVRSELGEKLFF
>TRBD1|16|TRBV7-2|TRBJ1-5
CASSPGQGSFNQPQHF
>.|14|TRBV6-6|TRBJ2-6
CASNDYSGANVLTF
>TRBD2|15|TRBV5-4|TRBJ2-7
CASSSFSGSRYEQYF
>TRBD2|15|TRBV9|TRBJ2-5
CASSFRGGQKETQYF
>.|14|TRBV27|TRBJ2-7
CASSQNGPSYEQYF
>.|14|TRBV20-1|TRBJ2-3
CSASTSYPTDTQYF
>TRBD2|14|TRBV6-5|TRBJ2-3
CAVQLGLVSDTQYF
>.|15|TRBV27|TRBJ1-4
CASRTLDSPNEKLFF
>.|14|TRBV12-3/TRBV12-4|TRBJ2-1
CASSFSLGHNEQFF
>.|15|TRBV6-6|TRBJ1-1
CAGSPLDPGDTEAFF
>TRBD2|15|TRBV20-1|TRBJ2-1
CSAPLAGGYGNEQFF
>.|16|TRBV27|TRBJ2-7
CASSLGDRTASYEQYF
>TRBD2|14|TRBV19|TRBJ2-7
CASSIGGGTYEQYF
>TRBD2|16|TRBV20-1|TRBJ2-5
CSATPHLAGRQETQYF
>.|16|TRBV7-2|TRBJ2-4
CASSVEPGVGGNIQYF
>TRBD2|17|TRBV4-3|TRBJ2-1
CASSRASGRASRNEQFF
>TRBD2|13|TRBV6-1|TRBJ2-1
CASTLTSYHEQFF
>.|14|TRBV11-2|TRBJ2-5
CASSPTPLQETQYF
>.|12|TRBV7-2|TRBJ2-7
CASSARAYEQYF
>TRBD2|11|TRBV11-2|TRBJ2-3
CASSSQREQYF
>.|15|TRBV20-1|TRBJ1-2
CSAEWAGNYINGYTF
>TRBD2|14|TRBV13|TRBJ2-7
CASRVIAGSHEQYF
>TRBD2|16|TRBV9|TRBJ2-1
CASSVGGTSGRGEQFF
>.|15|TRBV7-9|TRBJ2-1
CASSLRTGRVNEQFF
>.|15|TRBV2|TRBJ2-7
CASSGLDSGYYEQYF
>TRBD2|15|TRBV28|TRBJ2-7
CASRRTSGRAYEQYF
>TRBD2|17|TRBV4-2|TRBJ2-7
CASSLYPGLANPYEQYF
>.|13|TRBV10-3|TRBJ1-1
CAISVWQAAEAFF
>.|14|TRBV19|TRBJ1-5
CASSIGGRAQPQHF
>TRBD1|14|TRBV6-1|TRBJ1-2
CASSLTGGVEGYTF
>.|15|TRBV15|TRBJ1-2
CATSRDHTVLNGYTF
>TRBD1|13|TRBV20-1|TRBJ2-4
CSAARDSKNIQYF
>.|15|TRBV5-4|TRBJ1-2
CASSSPSGANYGYTF
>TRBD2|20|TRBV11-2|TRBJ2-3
CASSLGHGLAGNKAADTQYF
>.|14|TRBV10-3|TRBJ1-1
CAISPQNRNTEALF
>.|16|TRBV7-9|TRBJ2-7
CASSLGRAGVSYEQYF
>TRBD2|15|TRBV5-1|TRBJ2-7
CASSLGTSGSREQYF
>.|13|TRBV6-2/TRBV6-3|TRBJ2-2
CASSYIPAGELFF
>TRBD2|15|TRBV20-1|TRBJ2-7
CSAVRLAGSGDEQYF
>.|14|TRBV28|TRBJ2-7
CASSLTARGYEQYF
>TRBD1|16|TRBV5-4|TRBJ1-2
CASSLAGKTGGYGYTF
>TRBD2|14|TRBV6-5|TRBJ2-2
CASSSKREYGDLFF
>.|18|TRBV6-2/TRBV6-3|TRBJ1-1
CASSYSTRGAGDGTEAFF